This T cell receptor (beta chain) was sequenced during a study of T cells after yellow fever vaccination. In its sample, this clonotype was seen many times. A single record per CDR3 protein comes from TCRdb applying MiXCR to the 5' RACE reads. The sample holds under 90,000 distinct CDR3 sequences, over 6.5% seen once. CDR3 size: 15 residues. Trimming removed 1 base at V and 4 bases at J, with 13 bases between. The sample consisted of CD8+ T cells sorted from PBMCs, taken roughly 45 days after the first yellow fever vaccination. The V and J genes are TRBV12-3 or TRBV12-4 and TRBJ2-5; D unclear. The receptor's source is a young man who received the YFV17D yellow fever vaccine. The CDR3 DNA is TGTGCCAGCAGTTTAGGTACGCCTTGGGGAGAGACCCAGTACTTC. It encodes CASSLGTPWGETQYF.